This TCR beta chain originates from a study of blood T cell repertoires in COVID-19. Study-level information: Samples came from the United States, Italy and Spain, spanning acute and convalescent COVID-19. Sources were T cells, B-cell-depleted T cells, or PBMCs; the material itself was cDNA or gDNA.

In the source study's methods: Estimation of nucleated cell counts relied on the amplification of reference gene primers. Method: immunoSEQ multiplex PCR; TCRdb's copy keeps in-frame clones and lacks some. Clonal size and the V and J genes are those of that table, whereas D and trimming came from the DNA. The data hold approximately 100,000 clones, with 70% to 90% observed a single time. Germline assignment: CDR1 SGHNT and CDR2 YENEEA. Trimming took off 2 bases at V and 1 base at J, with 6 bases between the two ends. The CDR3 is 14 residues long. Sequenced sample: peripheral blood. This TCR was recovered from a woman in her 70s with acute or convalescent COVID-19. V and J are TRBV11-3 and TRBJ2-1; tentative D call: TRBD1 (6 bases). CDR3 coding DNA: TGTGCCAGCAGCTTAACAGGGTCCTACAATGAGCAGTTCTTC. Translation: CASSLTGSYNEQFF.